The 25 T cell receptor beta chains below were found in one sample sequenced in a study of blood T cell repertoires in COVID-19. The data were produced by immunoSEQ multiplex PCR, yet TCRdb's version contains in-frame clones alone and is incomplete. The sample lists about 200,000 clones; around 88% were seen once. The specimen sequenced was peripheral blood. These receptors were collected from a man aged 18 to 30 with active or convalescent COVID-19.

V gene TRBV29-1 combines with J gene TRBJ2-7, with TRBD2 matching over 8 bases. CDR1 is SQVTM and CDR2 is ANQGSEA in the germline V gene. After removal of 1 base from V and 6 bases from J, the junction contained 14 bases not matched to a gene. The CDR3 is 16 amino acids. This CDR3 is CSVEVRPQRERSEQYF. The DNA of the CDR3 is TGCAGCGTTGAAGTTAGACCTCAGCGGGAGAGATCCGAGCAGTACTTC.

The chain links TRBV7-2 to TRBJ2-7; possible D gene TRBD1, 5 bases. The CDR3 is 14 amino acids. The V gene's germline CDR1 is SGHTA and CDR2 FQGNSA. V was trimmed by 1 base and J by 2 bases, leaving 9 bases between them. For the CDR3, the DNA is TGTGCCAGCAGCTTAGTCCAGGGCCCCTACGAGCAGTACTTC. Translation gives CASSLVQGPYEQYF.

The CDR3 here is CASSRQGGGGEKLFF. CDR3 coding DNA: TGTGCCAGCAGCCGACAGGGGGGTGGTGGGGAAAAACTGTTTTTT. The rearrangement uses TRBV11-2 and TRBJ1-4, with TRBD1 matching over 9 bases. Per germline, CDR1 SGHAT and CDR2 FQNNGV. The length of the CDR3 is 15 residues. V lost 5 bases, J lost 8 bases, and 9 bases stayed unmatched.

The genes are TRBV4-1 and TRBJ2-1; D might be TRBD2 (5 bases). Trimming took off 4 bases at V and 9 bases at J, with 16 bases between the two ends. This CDR3 comprises 14 residues. Germline V gives CDR1 MGHRA, CDR2 YSYEKL. The CDR3 region is CASSPLGGGAEQFF. As DNA, the CDR3 is TGCGCCAGCAGCCCCCTCGGAGGTGGCGCTGAGCAGTTCTTC.

The V call is TRBV5-4, the J call TRBJ2-2; D may be TRBD2 (5 bases). V was clipped by 4 bases and J by 6 bases, with 16 bases between them. Germline V gene sequence: CDR1 SGHNT, CDR2 YYREEE (reference sequence). CDR3 length equals 15 residues. The CDR3, as DNA: TGTGCCAGCAGCCCCGGAGGCGTCCGGTCCGGGGAGCTGTTTTTT. Encoded protein: CASSPGGVRSGELFF. The variable domain in full, completed from reference TRBV5-4 and TRBJ2-2, reads ETGVTQSPTHLIKTRGQQVTLRCSSQSGHNTVSWYQQALGQGPQFIFQYYREEENGRGNFPPRFSGLQFPNYSSELNVNALELDDSALYLCASSPGGVRSGELFFGEGSRLTVL.

V gene TRBV30 combines with J gene TRBJ2-1; TRBD2 matches 13 bases. V dropped 5 bases and J dropped 6; count of bases not matched to a gene: 1. The germline V gene has CDR1 GTSNPN and CDR2 SVGIG (reference sequence). CDR3 size: 13 residues. The CDR3 protein is CAWGLAGVNEQFF. In DNA, the CDR3 is TGTGCCTGGGGACTAGCGGGAGTCAATGAGCAGTTCTTC.

This clone has just a few counts. The rearrangement joins TRBV6-5 to TRBJ2-7, with D tentatively TRBD1 (6 bases). The CDR3 loop spans 14 amino acids. Germline lookup yields CDR1 MNHEY and CDR2 SVGAGI. The V gene lost 5 bases and the J gene lost 4 bases, with 15 bases spanning the gap. The CDR3 reads CASSPTYRAYEQYF. CDR3 DNA: TGTGCCAGCAGTCCTACCTACAGGGCTTACGAGCAGTACTTC.

The CDR3 DNA follows: TGTGCCAGCAGTTATTCGCGGGAGCAAGAGACCCAGTACTTC. Protein: CASSYSREQETQYF. The chain has TRBV6-5 and TRBJ2-5; the match to TRBD2 covers 7 bases. CDR1 and CDR2 (germline): MNHEY, SVGAGI. Trimming took 3 bases from V and 2 from J; bases not matched to a gene: 3. This CDR3 has 14 residues.

In its sample, this clone was seen once. The chain has TRBV18 and TRBJ2-1; TRBD1 matches 8 bases. The CDR3 extends over 15 amino acids. CDR1 and CDR2 from the germline V gene are KGHSH and LQKENI. The V and J ends lost 6 bases and 9 bases, in that order; junction bases with no gene match: 13. In DNA form, the CDR3 reads TGTGCCAGCTCTCAACTACAGGGGGAAAGCGGTGAGCAGTTCTTC. Amino acid sequence: CASSQLQGESGEQFF.

The genes are TRBV25-1 and TRBJ2-1; 8 bases agree with TRBD1. Trimming removed 8 bases from V and 5 bases from J; junction bases left unmatched: 11. Germline CDR1 and CDR2: MGHDK and SYGVNS. This CDR3 has 15 amino acids. The CDR3 nucleotides read TGTGCCAGCCACCCCCCGCAGGGGGCGGACAATGAGCAGTTCTTC. It yields the protein CASHPPQGADNEQFF.

The chain couples TRBV24-1 to TRBJ2-5; 10 bases fit TRBD1. The CDR3 runs to 17 residues. The germline CDR1 and CDR2 sequences are KGHDR and SFDVKD. The V and J ends lost 4 bases and 1 base, in that order; junction bases with no gene match: 8. CDR3 loop: CATSDRDRGNPQETQYF. DNA for the CDR3: TGTGCCACCAGTGACAGGGACAGGGGAAACCCCCAAGAGACCCAGTACTTC.

This chain connects TRBV28 to TRBJ2-2; 10 bases agree with TRBD1. The CDR3 extends over 18 amino acids. V lost 5 bases to trimming and J lost 4 bases; unmatched junction nucleotides: 13. Per germline, CDR1 MDHEN and CDR2 SYDVKM. The CDR3 coding sequence is TGTGCCAGCAGTCCGGACAGGGGGATTTTTCGACGCACCGGGGAGCTGTTTTTT. It codes for CASSPDRGIFRRTGELFF.

This chain connects TRBV27 to TRBJ2-2, with TRBD1 as a possible D gene (5 bases). This CDR3 has 18 amino acids. CDR1 is MNHEY and CDR2 is SMNVEV in the germline V gene (reference sequence). The V end was cut by 5 bases, the J end by 8 bases, with 27 bases between. Here the CDR3 reads CASSPSPSGALKRGELFF. The CDR3 nucleotides read TGTGCCAGCAGTCCATCCCCTTCTGGGGCACTAAAACGGGGGGAGCTGTTTTTT.

The chain uses TRBV7-9 and TRBJ1-2; D is ambiguous. This CDR3 has 16 residues. In germline, CDR1 is SEHNR, CDR2 FQNEAQ (reference sequence). V lost 2 bases to trimming and J lost 5 bases, with 18 bases between them. The CDR3 DNA sequence: TGTGCCAGCAGCTTATTAAAACGAGGGTTGGGGTATGGCTACACCTTC. Amino acids: CASSLLKRGLGYGYTF.

This rearrangement joins TRBV9 to TRBJ2-1; the D is unclear. V was pared by 0 bases and J by 4 bases, with 11 bases between. This CDR3 contains 15 residues. Germline CDR1 and CDR2: SGDLS and YYNGEE. CDR3 bases: TGTGCCAGCAGCGTAGAGGCGGCTATTTACAATGAGCAGTTCTTC. Residues: CASSVEAAIYNEQFF.

The chain joins TRBV6-6 to TRBJ1-1; D perhaps matches TRBD1 (5 bases). The CDR3 contains 11 residues. The germline V gene has CDR1 MNHNY and CDR2 SVGAGI (reference sequence). Trimming shortened V by 7 bases and J by 5 bases, and 8 bases separated the two germline ends. This CDR3 is CASTRGTEAFF. Written as DNA, the CDR3 is TGTGCCAGCACGCGGGGGACTGAAGCTTTCTTT.

The chain is built from TRBV5-5 and TRBJ2-1, with 10 bases that match TRBD1. The germline gives CDR1 SGHKS, CDR2 YYEKEE (reference sequence). V gave up 3 bases and J gave up 6 bases; unmatched junction bases: 6. The length of the CDR3 is 15 residues. The CDR3, as DNA: TGTGCCAGCAGCTGGGGGACAGGGGTCACCAATGAGCAGTTCTTC. Translation gives CASSWGTGVTNEQFF.

The chain is built from TRBV11-2 and TRBJ2-7; D is unresolved. The V end was cut by 3 bases, the J end by 3 bases, with 9 bases between. CDR1 is SGHAT, CDR2 FQNNGV, per germline. The CDR3 has 13 residues. The CDR3 loop is CASSFMAGYEQYF. CDR3 coding DNA: TGTGCCAGCAGCTTCATGGCTGGCTACGAGCAGTACTTC.

The chain recombines TRBV6-1 with TRBJ1-3; D is uncertain. Trimming pared 2 bases from V and 6 bases from J, leaving 8 bases between. Germline-derived CDR1 and CDR2 are MNHNS and SASEGT. The CDR3 is 13 residues long. CDR3 amino acids: CASSEREANTIYF. In DNA, the CDR3 is TGTGCCAGCAGTGAAAGAGAAGCAAACACCATATATTTT.

The chain uses TRBV28 and TRBJ2-7, with 9 nucleotides matching TRBD2. This CDR3 comprises 14 residues. Losses at the gene ends were 7 bases for V and 3 bases for J; bases not matched to a gene: 7. Germline loops: CDR1 MDHEN, CDR2 SYDVKM. The CDR3 sequence: CASTPVRGGYEQYF. The CDR3 region has the DNA TGTGCCAGCACCCCCGTGCGGGGGGGCTACGAGCAGTACTTC.

Notes on this clone: One junction end disagrees with the germline gene, perhaps due to a read error. The genes are TRBV4-2 and TRBJ1-5, with 8 nucleotides matching TRBD1. The CDR3 is 15 amino acids. Germline CDR1 reads LGHNA; CDR2 reads YNFKEQ. CDR3: CASSPDRGHYQSQHF. The CDR3 nucleotides are TGTGCCAGCAGCCCTGACAGGGGTCACTATCAGTCCCAGCATTTT.

V usage is TRBV19 and J usage is TRBJ2-4, with a possible D match to TRBD2 (5 bases). V lost 1 base to trimming and J lost 2 bases, with 12 bases between them. This CDR3 has 16 amino acids. Germline V lookup: CDR1 LNHDA, CDR2 SQIVND (reference sequence). CDR3 in amino acids: CASSIVPEGSKNIQYF. Written as DNA, the CDR3 is TGTGCCAGTAGTATAGTCCCAGAGGGCTCCAAAAACATTCAGTACTTC.

The chain uses TRBV10-2 and TRBJ1-1; no clear D. CDR3 size: 13 residues. The V end was cut by 2 bases, the J end by 6 bases, with 10 bases between. Germline CDR1 reads WSHSY; CDR2 reads SAAADI. DNA of the CDR3: TGCGCCAGCAGTGAGCCCGGGTTGGCTGAAGCTTTCTTT. This gives the protein CASSEPGLAEAFF.

This rearrangement joins TRBV10-1 to TRBJ2-3; 7 bases match TRBD1. CDR3 size: 13 residues. Germline CDR1 reads WNHNN; CDR2 reads SYGVQD (reference sequence). J was trimmed by 2 bases and V by 10 bases; bases with no gene match: 6. The CDR3 sequence: CATRDSLTDTQYF. Here the CDR3 DNA reads TGCGCCACCCGGGACAGTCTCACAGATACGCAGTATTTT.

The chain combines TRBV12-5 with TRBJ2-3; D is unclear. Trimming stripped 1 base from V and 5 bases from J, with 10 bases between. Germline CDR1 reads LGHNT; CDR2 reads FRNRAP. This CDR3 has 14 residues. In DNA, the CDR3 is TGTGCTAGTGGTTTGGCGACTCAAGGAGATACGCAGTATTTT. Protein product: CASGLATQGDTQYF.